Below, one T cell receptor beta chain is given with its context. Its specificity is not known. The data belong to a study of Ad26.COV2.S vaccination and SARS-CoV-2 variants. Using immunoSEQ multiplex PCR, the repertoire was profiled, and TCRdb retains in-frame clones only, with some absent. This table has 440,000 or so clones, 80% to 90% appearing once. The CDR3 length is 13 residues. V was clipped by 3 bases and J by 3 bases, with 6 bases between them. The treatment: 15 to 20 received Ad26.COV2.S at low or high dose, single or two shots; several received placebo; per-sample allocation not given. Sample collection was performed on day 63 after the first vaccine or placebo injection. At a Boston site, the person donating was an adult of 18-55 years. Findings and caveats of the study: Reports say spike-specific CD8+ and CD4+ T cell responses covered substantial breadth after vaccination.

This receptor was obtained from a person between 18 and 59 years old who received the Ad26.COV2.S COVID-19 vaccine or a placebo. This chain uses TRBV12-3 or TRBV12-4 with TRBJ1-5; D unclear. The specimen comprised peripheral blood, sampled in a trial of Ad26.COV2.S vaccine versus placebo. The CDR3 region is CASSFAYNQPQHF. CDR3 nucleotides: TGTGCCAGCAGTTTTGCCTACAATCAGCCCCAGCATTTT.